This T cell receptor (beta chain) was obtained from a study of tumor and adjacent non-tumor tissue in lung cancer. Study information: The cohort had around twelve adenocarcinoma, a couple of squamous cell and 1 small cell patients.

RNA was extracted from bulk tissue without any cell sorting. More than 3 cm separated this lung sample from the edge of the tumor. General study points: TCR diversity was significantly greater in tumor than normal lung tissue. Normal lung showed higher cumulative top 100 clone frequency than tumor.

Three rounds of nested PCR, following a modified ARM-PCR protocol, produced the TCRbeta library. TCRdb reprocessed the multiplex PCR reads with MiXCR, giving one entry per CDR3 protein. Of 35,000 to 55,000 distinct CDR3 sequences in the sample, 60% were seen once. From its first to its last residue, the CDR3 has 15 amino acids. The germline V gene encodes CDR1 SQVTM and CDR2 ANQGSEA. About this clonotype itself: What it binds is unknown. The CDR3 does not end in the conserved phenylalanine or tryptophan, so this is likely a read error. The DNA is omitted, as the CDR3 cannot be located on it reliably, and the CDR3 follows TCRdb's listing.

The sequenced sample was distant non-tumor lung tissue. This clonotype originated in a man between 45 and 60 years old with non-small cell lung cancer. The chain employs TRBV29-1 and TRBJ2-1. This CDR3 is CSVEMPGSSYNEHFL.